Below are 18 T cell receptor beta chains sequenced from a single sample in a study of CD8 T cells in ankylosing spondylitis. TCRdb re-analysed the 5' RACE reads in MiXCR, keeping a single row per CDR3 protein. The table records around 40,000 distinct CDR3 sequences, about 2.5% of them present only once. Specimen: blood, either unsorted or a sorted T cell fraction (not recorded which). These receptors were taken from a male donor with ankylosing spondylitis or in good health (not recorded which).

This clonotype was detected many times. The V call is TRBV9, the J call TRBJ2-1; 9 nucleotides line up with TRBD2. Trimming took 3 bases from V and 7 from J; bases not matched to a gene: 14. The germline gives CDR1 SGDLS, CDR2 YYNGEE. This CDR3 has 17 residues. The CDR3 coding sequence is TGTGCCAGCAGCGGGGGCCGGGCGCGGGAGGGCCGGAATGAGCAGTTCTTC. Translating it yields CASSGGRAREGRNEQFF.

This clonotype was found many times. This chain links TRBV9 with TRBJ2-2, with 9 bases that match TRBD1. V lost 0 bases and J lost 6; bases outside the gene matches: 3. The CDR3 is made up of 15 amino acids. CDR1 is SGDLS and CDR2 is YYNGEE in the germline V gene. In DNA, the CDR3 is TGTGCCAGCAGCGTAGTGACAGGGGGGGCCGGGGAGCTGTTTTTT. Its translation: CASSVVTGGAGELFF.

This clonotype came up many times. The CDR3 region is CASSVSHRAYEQYF. The CDR3 coding sequence is TGTGCCAGCAGCGTTAGTCACCGAGCCTACGAGCAGTACTTC. The rearrangement uses TRBV9 and TRBJ2-7; the D is unclear. The CDR3 loop spans 14 amino acids. From germline, CDR1 is SGDLS and CDR2 YYNGEE. V lost 2 bases and J 2 bases, leaving 11 bases between the germline ends. Filled out from reference TRBV9 and TRBJ2-7, the complete variable domain reads DSGVTQTPKHLITATGQRVTLRCSPRSGDLSVYWYQQSLDQGLQFLIQYYNGEERAKGNILERFSAQQFPDLHSELNLSSLELGDSALYFCASSVSHRAYEQYFGPGTRLTVT.

The sample holds many counts of this clonotype. The chain recombines TRBV9 with TRBJ2-7, with D hard to call. Germline CDR1 reads SGDLS; CDR2 reads YYNGEE. This CDR3 has 14 amino acids. The V end lost 4 bases, the J end lost 2 bases, and 13 bases lay between the germline ends. The CDR3 spells CASSTRMGPYEQYF. The CDR3 nucleotides read TGTGCCAGCAGCACCCGAATGGGCCCCTACGAGCAGTACTTC. The complete variable domain, with remaining parts taken from reference TRBV9 and TRBJ2-7, reads DSGVTQTPKHLITATGQRVTLRCSPRSGDLSVYWYQQSLDQGLQFLIQYYNGEERAKGNILERFSAQQFPDLHSELNLSSLELGDSALYFCASSTRMGPYEQYFGPGTRLTVT.

This clonotype was observed many times. The rearrangement joins TRBV9 to TRBJ2-5; D gene unclear. CDR1 is SGDLS, CDR2 YYNGEE, per germline. The CDR3 consists of 14 residues. Between the trimmed V and J ends, which lost 1 base and 4 bases, there was a span of 11 bases. The CDR3 loop is CASSVTLLPETQYF. CDR3 sequence (DNA): TGTGCCAGCAGCGTAACCCTGCTTCCAGAGACCCAGTACTTC. Filled out from reference TRBV9 and TRBJ2-5, the complete variable domain reads DSGVTQTPKHLITATGQRVTLRCSPRSGDLSVYWYQQSLDQGLQFLIQYYNGEERAKGNILERFSAQQFPDLHSELNLSSLELGDSALYFCASSVTLLPETQYFGPGTRLLVL.

The table lists this clonotype with many counts. This rearrangement joins TRBV9 to TRBJ2-4, with TRBD2 matching 8 bases. With V trimmed by 4 bases and J by 7 bases, 7 bases remained unmatched. Germline loops: CDR1 SGDLS, CDR2 YYNGEE. The CDR3 has 14 residues. Here the CDR3 DNA reads TGTGCCAGCAGCTCGACTCCGGGAGGGAACATTCAGTACTTC. Translating gives CASSSTPGGNIQYF.

This clonotype showed up many times. The rearrangement joins TRBV9 to TRBJ2-3; 7 bases fit TRBD2. Germline CDR1 SGDLS, CDR2 YYNGEE. There are 18 residues in the CDR3. V was pared by 0 bases and J by 2 bases, with 12 bases of the junction left unmatched. Here the CDR3 DNA reads TGTGCCAGCAGCGTAGGTCCTGCTAGCGGATTCTCCACAGATACGCAGTATTTT. It yields the protein CASSVGPASGFSTDTQYF.

This clonotype was observed many times. The rearrangement uses TRBV9 and TRBJ1-3, with D uncertain. This CDR3 is built from 14 residues. Looked up from germline, CDR1 is SGDLS and CDR2 is YYNGEE. The V end was cut by 3 bases, the J end by 1 base, with 8 bases between. CDR3 nucleotide sequence: TGTGCCAGCAGCGAACTTTTTTCTGGAAACACCATATATTTT. It is translated as CASSELFSGNTIYF.

This clonotype has at least ten counts. This chain connects TRBV9 to TRBJ2-1; possible D gene TRBD2, 6 bases. The CDR3 sequence is 13 residues long. Germline loops: CDR1 SGDLS, CDR2 YYNGEE. Trimming left V 3 bases short and J 13 bases short, with 17 bases between. CDR3: CASSASGRDRQFF. CDR3 coding DNA: TGTGCCAGCAGCGCCTCGGGGCGGGATCGCCAGTTCTTC.

This clonotype was observed at least ten times. V is TRBV9 and J is TRBJ2-7; no firm D call. The germline V gene encodes CDR1 SGDLS and CDR2 YYNGEE. The CDR3 runs to 15 residues. Trimming removed 4 bases at V and 1 base at J, with 15 bases between. The CDR3 DNA is TGTGCCAGCAGCCAGGACGGGCTGGGGTCCTACGAGCAGTACTTC. Translation: CASSQDGLGSYEQYF.

This clonotype showed up many times. The DNA for the CDR3 is TGTGCCAGCAGCGCGAGAGAAAGCGGGAGGGCTGAAGATACGCAGTATTTT. Translated, it gives CASSARESGRAEDTQYF. The chain has TRBV9 and TRBJ2-3; 10 bases are shared with TRBD2. Germline CDR1 and CDR2: SGDLS and YYNGEE. After removal of 3 bases from V and 5 bases from J, the junction contained 12 bases not matched to a gene. There are 17 residues in the CDR3.

This clonotype was detected only a few times. This CDR3 is CASSVGGVVDTQYF. DNA for the CDR3: TGTGCCAGCAGCGTAGGAGGAGTTGTGGATACGCAGTATTTT. V is TRBV9 and J is TRBJ2-3; no firm D call. The V end was cut by 0 bases, the J end by 6 bases, with 11 bases between. Germline values: CDR1 SGDLS, CDR2 YYNGEE. CDR3 length: 14 amino acids.

This clonotype was observed at least ten times. J is TRBJ2-5 and V is TRBV9; D call uncertain. The V end lost 0 bases, the J end lost 6 bases, and 15 bases lay between the germline ends. Germline assignment: CDR1 SGDLS and CDR2 YYNGEE. The CDR3 loop spans 15 amino acids. CDR3 sequence: CASSVGPGRQQTQYF. Here the CDR3 DNA reads TGTGCCAGCAGCGTAGGGCCTGGGCGGCAACAGACCCAGTACTTC.

To note about this clonotype: A clone one base away is much larger, so this may be a read error. Since no conserved phenylalanine or tryptophan closes the CDR3, a read error is the likely cause. V and J are TRBV9 and TRBJ2-4, with 14 positions matching TRBD2. Germline CDR1 reads SGDLS; CDR2 reads YYNGEE. J gave up 5 bases and V 2 bases, and 6 bases lay outside the gene matches. The CDR3 extends over 17 amino acids. CDR3 protein: CASSVGTSGSTQNIQYL. As DNA, the CDR3 is TGTGCCAGCAGCGTGGGGACTAGCGGGAGTACTCAAAACATTCAGTACTTA.

This clonotype was detected many times. CDR3 DNA: TGTGCCAGCAGCGTGGGTAGGGGACAAACATACACAGATACGCAGTATTTT. Its protein product is CASSVGRGQTYTDTQYF. The genes are TRBV9 and TRBJ2-3; weak D call: TRBD1 (6 bases). The CDR3 runs to 17 residues. The germline V gene encodes CDR1 SGDLS and CDR2 YYNGEE. Trimming cost V 2 bases and J 2 bases, with 18 bases left between them. Supplemented by reference TRBV9 and TRBJ2-3, the full variable domain reads DSGVTQTPKHLITATGQRVTLRCSPRSGDLSVYWYQQSLDQGLQFLIQYYNGEERAKGNILERFSAQQFPDLHSELNLSSLELGDSALYFCASSVGRGQTYTDTQYFGPGTRLTVL.

This clonotype was recorded at least ten times. The chain uses TRBV9 and TRBJ1-1; 12 bases fit TRBD1. Germline assignment: CDR1 SGDLS and CDR2 YYNGEE. The CDR3 is made up of 16 amino acids. J was trimmed by 8 bases and V by 0 bases; bases with no gene match: 8. Written as DNA, the CDR3 is TGTGCCAGCAGCGTAGGTTCGGGACAGGGGGCAATAGAAGCTTTCTTT. It is translated as CASSVGSGQGAIEAFF.

This clonotype was seen repeatedly, ten times or more. CDR3 loop: CASNPGLAANEQFF. CDR3 bases: TGTGCCAGCAACCCGGGACTAGCTGCCAATGAGCAGTTCTTC. The rearrangement links TRBV9 to TRBJ2-1, with TRBD2 matching 9 bases. The CDR3 consists of 14 residues. Germline trimming cut 6 bases from V and 6 bases from J; bases unmatched to any gene: 7. Per germline, CDR1 SGDLS and CDR2 YYNGEE.

This clonotype was observed many times. The chain has TRBV9 and TRBJ2-7; 8 bases align to TRBD1. J lost 4 bases, V lost 5 bases, and 11 bases had no gene match. This CDR3 comprises 15 residues. The V gene's germline CDR1 is SGDLS and CDR2 YYNGEE. The DNA for the CDR3 is TGTGCCAGCAGTCGTGCCCCCGGGACAGGATACGAGCAGTACTTC. Its protein product is CASSRAPGTGYEQYF.